Shown below are 9 T cell receptor beta chains from a single sample sequenced in a study of blood T cell repertoires in COVID-19. Libraries were prepared by immunoSEQ multiplex PCR; TCRdb keeps only in-frame clonotypes and omits some of them. This sample has about 190,000 clones; around 85% occur once, and the top ten carry around 12%. Sequenced: peripheral blood. These TCRs come from a woman aged 45-65 years with acute or convalescent COVID-19.

This chain connects TRBV9 to TRBJ2-3; 14 positions match TRBD2. V lost 4 bases, J lost 4 bases, and 5 bases stayed unmatched. CDR3 length: 16 residues. CDR1 SGDLS and CDR2 YYNGEE come from the germline V gene. CDR3 protein: CASSFMGLAGADTQYF. As DNA, the CDR3 is TGTGCCAGCAGCTTCATGGGACTAGCGGGAGCAGATACGCAGTATTTT.

V is TRBV27 and J is TRBJ2-7, with D uncertain. This CDR3 contains 13 residues. Per the germline V gene, CDR1 is MNHEY and CDR2 is SMNVEV (reference sequence). V lost 2 bases, J lost 5 bases, and 10 bases lay in between. The CDR3 region is CASSLTVINEQYF. CDR3 DNA sequence: TGTGCCAGCAGTTTAACGGTAATCAACGAGCAGTACTTC.

This chain links TRBV4-1 with TRBJ2-7; TRBD2 agrees at 12 bases. V shed 4 bases, J shed 0 bases, and the junction held 7 bases outside the gene matches. The CDR3 sequence is 17 residues long. The V gene's germline CDR1 is MGHRA and CDR2 YSYEKL. The CDR3 DNA reads TGCGCCAGCAGCCCCGGGACTAGCGGGTTCAGCTCCTACGAGCAGTACTTC. Protein: CASSPGTSGFSSYEQYF.

The J gene is TRBJ2-7, the V gene TRBV2, with TRBD1 identical over 7 bases. The V gene end was trimmed by 8 bases and the J gene end by 5 bases; junction bases not matched to a gene: 6. This CDR3 contains 12 residues. Germline CDR1 is SNHLY and CDR2 is FYNNEI. This CDR3 reads CASRQGIHEQYF. The CDR3 DNA sequence: TGTGCCAGCCGACAGGGAATCCACGAGCAGTACTTC.

This rearrangement joins TRBV11-3 to TRBJ2-5; 7 bases are shared with TRBD2. Germline CDR1 is SGHNT and CDR2 is YENEEA. This CDR3 comprises 16 residues. The ends lost 1 base at V and 4 bases at J; junction bases unmatched: 9. CDR3 sequence reads: CASSLGDRGEGETQYF. CDR3 coding DNA: TGTGCCAGCAGCTTAGGGGATCGTGGGGAGGGAGAGACCCAGTACTTC.

This clone was recorded only once. This CDR3 is CASMRGGSSYEQYF. CDR3 sequence (DNA): TGTGCCAGCATGCGGGGGGGGAGCTCCTACGAGCAGTACTTC. The V gene is TRBV28, the J gene TRBJ2-7; 9 bases are a match to TRBD2. The CDR3 is 14 amino acids. Germline V CDR1 and CDR2: MDHEN, SYDVKM. The trim removed 7 bases at V and 0 bases at J, leaving 4 bases unmatched.

The chain combines TRBV9 with TRBJ1-1; D uncertain. With 3 bases removed from V and 0 bases from J, the gap between germline ends came to 12 bases. This CDR3 is built from 15 residues. Germline V gene data show CDR1 as SGDLS and CDR2 as YYNGEE. The CDR3 loop reads CASSAEGSLNTEAFF. Here the CDR3 DNA reads TGTGCCAGCAGCGCCGAGGGATCACTGAACACTGAAGCTTTCTTT.

The chain couples TRBV10-2 to TRBJ2-3; 11 bases agree with TRBD2. This CDR3 has 14 amino acids. V shed 5 bases and J 6 bases; nucleotides not matched to a gene: 4. Germline V CDR1 and CDR2: WSHSY, SAAADI. As DNA, the CDR3 is TGCGCCAGCAGTTTACTAGCGGGGGCGGATACGCAGTATTTT. This codes for CASSLLAGADTQYF.

This clone was seen a handful of times. The J gene is TRBJ2-3, the V gene TRBV6-5, with D possibly being TRBD1 (5 bases). The V and J ends lost 2 bases and 11 bases respectively, with 14 bases between them. This CDR3 contains 13 residues. Germline assignment: CDR1 MNHEY and CDR2 SVGAGI. CDR3 loop: CASSYIRDAEQYF. The CDR3 DNA sequence: TGTGCCAGCAGTTACATCAGGGATGCCGAGCAGTATTTT.